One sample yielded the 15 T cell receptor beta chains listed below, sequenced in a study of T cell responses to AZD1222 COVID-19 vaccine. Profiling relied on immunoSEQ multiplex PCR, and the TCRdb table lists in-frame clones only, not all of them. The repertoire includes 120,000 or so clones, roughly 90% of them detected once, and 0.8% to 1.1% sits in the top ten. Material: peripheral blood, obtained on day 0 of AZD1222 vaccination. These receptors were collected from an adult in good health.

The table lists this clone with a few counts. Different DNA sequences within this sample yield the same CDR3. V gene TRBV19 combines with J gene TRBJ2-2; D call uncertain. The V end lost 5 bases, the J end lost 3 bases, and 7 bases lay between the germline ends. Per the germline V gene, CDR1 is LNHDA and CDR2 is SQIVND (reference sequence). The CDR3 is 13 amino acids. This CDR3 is CASSDRYTGELFF. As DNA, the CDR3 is TGTGCCAGTAGTGACCGGTACACCGGGGAGCTGTTTTTT.

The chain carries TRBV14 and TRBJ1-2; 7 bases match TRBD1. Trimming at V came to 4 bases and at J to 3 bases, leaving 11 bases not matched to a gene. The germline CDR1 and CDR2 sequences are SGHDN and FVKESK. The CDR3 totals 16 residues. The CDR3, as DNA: TGTGCCAGCAGCCGGGGCCGTGGGGACAGCTACTATGGCTACACCTTC. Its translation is CASSRGRGDSYYGYTF.

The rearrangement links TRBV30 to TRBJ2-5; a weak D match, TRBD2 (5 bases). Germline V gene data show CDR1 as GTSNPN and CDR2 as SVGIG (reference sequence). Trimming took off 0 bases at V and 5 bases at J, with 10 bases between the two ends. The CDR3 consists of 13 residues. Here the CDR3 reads CAWSVRLAETQYF. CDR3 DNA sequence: TGTGCCTGGAGTGTACGTCTAGCTGAGACCCAGTACTTC.

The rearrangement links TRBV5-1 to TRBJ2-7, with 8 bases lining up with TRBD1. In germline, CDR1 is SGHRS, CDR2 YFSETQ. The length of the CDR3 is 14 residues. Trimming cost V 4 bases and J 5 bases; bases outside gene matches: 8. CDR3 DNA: TGCGCCAGCAGCCTTGGACAGGGCACCCACGAGCAGTACTTC. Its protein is CASSLGQGTHEQYF.

CDR3 residues: CSVEEAGGYNEQFF. DNA of the CDR3: TGCAGCGTTGAAGAAGCGGGAGGGTACAATGAGCAGTTCTTC. The gene calls are TRBV29-1 and TRBJ2-1, with 10 bases identical to TRBD2. Germline assignment: CDR1 SQVTM and CDR2 ANQGSEA. The CDR3 runs 14 residues. The V and J ends lost 0 bases and 4 bases, in that order; junction bases with no gene match: 0.

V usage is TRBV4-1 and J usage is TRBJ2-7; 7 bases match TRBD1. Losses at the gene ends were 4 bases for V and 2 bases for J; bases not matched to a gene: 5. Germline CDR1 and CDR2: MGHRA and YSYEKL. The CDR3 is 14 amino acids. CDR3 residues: CASSRQGMPYEQYF. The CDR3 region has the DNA TGCGCCAGCAGCCGACAGGGAATGCCCTACGAGCAGTACTTC.

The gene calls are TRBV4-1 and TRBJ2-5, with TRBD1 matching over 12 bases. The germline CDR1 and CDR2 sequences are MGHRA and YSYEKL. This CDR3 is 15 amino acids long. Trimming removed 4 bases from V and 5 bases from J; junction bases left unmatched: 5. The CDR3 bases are TGCGCCAGCAGCCTCGGGACAGGGGGCTGGGAGACCCAGTACTTC. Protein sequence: CASSLGTGGWETQYF.

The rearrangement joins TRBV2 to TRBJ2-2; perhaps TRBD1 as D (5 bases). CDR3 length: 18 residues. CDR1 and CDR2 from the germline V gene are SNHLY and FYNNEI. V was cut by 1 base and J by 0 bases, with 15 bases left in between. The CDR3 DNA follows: TGTGCCAGCAGTGAAGGTTTTCCAGGGCGAGCGAACACCGGGGAGCTGTTTTTT. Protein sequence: CASSEGFPGRANTGELFF.

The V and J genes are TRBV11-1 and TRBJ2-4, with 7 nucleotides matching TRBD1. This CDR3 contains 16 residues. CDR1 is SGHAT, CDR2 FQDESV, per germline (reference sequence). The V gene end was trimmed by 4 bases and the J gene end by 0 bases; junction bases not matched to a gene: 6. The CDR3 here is CASSSKGALAKNIQYF. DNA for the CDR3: TGTGCCAGCAGCTCGAAGGGGGCCTTAGCCAAAAACATTCAGTACTTC.

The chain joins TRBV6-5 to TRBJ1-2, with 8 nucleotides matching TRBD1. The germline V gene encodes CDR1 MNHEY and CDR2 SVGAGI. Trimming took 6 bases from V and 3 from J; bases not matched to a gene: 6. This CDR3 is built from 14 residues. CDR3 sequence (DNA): TGTGCCAGCAGCCAGGGGGCTGGTGACTATGGCTACACCTTC. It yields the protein CASSQGAGDYGYTF.

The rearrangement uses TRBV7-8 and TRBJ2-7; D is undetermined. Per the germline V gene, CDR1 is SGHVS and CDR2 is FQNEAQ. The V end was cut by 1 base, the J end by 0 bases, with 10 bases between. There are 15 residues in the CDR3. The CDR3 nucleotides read TGTGCCAGCAGCTTAGGGTACAGAACCTCCTACGAGCAGTACTTC. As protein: CASSLGYRTSYEQYF.

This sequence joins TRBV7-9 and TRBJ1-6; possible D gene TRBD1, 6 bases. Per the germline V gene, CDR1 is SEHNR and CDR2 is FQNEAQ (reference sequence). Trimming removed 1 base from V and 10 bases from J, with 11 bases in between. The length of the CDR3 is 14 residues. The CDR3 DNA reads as TGTGCCAGCAGCTTAGAACAGGGCAGGTCACCCCTCCACTTT. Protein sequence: CASSLEQGRSPLHF.

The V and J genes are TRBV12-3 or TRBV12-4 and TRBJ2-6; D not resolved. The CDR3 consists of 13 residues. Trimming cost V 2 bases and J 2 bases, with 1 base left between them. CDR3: CASSLPGANVLTF. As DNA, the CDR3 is TGTGCCAGCAGTTTACCTGGGGCCAACGTCCTGACTTTC.

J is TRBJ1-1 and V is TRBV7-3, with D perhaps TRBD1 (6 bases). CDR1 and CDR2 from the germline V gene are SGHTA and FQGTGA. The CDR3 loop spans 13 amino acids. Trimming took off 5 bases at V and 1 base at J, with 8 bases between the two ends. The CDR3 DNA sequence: TGTGCCAGCAGCCGGGACAAGAACACTGAAGCTTTCTTT. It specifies CASSRDKNTEAFF.

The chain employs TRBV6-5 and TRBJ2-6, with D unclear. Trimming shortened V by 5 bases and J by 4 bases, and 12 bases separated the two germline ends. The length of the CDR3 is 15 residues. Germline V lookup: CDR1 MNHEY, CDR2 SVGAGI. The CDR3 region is CASSPSWVGANVLTF. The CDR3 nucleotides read TGTGCCAGCAGTCCCAGTTGGGTCGGGGCCAACGTCCTGACTTTC.